The TCR beta chain described here comes from a study of vaccination effects on CD4 cells after COVID-19. Regarding this clone: Its antigen is currently unknown.

Assay: immunoSEQ multiplex PCR; the TCRdb copy retains only in-frame clones and omits some. The table records approximately 50,000 clones, approximately 79% of them present only once. The ViraFEST assay expanded antigen-specific CD4+ T cells with viral peptide pools before sequencing. At the end of nine to ten days of culture, CD4+ T cells were isolated. The healthy vaccine recipients, who had no prior SARS-CoV-2 infection, showed negative nucleocapsid antibodies. The receptor was derived from a human donor who received a COVID-19 vaccine. This specimen was CD4+ T cells from PBMCs cultured with HCoV-OC43 spike peptides, taken before COVID-19 vaccination. Regarding subset: HCoV-OC43 spike overlapping peptide pool stimulation.

The CDR3 region has the DNA TGTGCCAGCTCACCCACGGGACGGACTATCACTGAAGCTTTCTTT. This encodes CASSPTGRTITEAFF. V usage is TRBV18 and J usage is TRBJ1-1; D might be TRBD1 (5 bases). Germline values: CDR1 KGHSH, CDR2 LQKENI. This CDR3 is built from 15 residues. Trimming removed 3 bases at V and 4 bases at J, with 15 bases between.